The clone carrying this TCR beta chain was picked up a small number of times. Its antigen is not identified. The data belong to a study of Graves' ophthalmopathy and Graves' hyperthyroidism. Overall study results and limits: The majority of expanded thyroid clonotypes above 0.001 frequency also occurred in blood.

Looked up from germline, CDR1 is SGHAT and CDR2 is FQNNGV. The CDR3 is 15 amino acids. Trimming pared 6 bases from V and 0 bases from J, leaving 15 bases between. If patients had other autoimmune diseases, uncontrolled infections, pregnancy or lactation, they were excluded. Diagnosis used clinical symptoms, serum thyroxine, TRAb, thyroid ultrasound and orbital computed tomography. PBMCs originated in roughly 9.3 ml of fresh peripheral blood. RNA transcripts served as template for amplifying TCR beta CDR3 sequences. RT-PCR in the first round used HTBI primers; a second-round multiplex PCR followed. MiXCR, applied by TCRdb to the multiplex PCR reads, yields one record per CDR3 protein. Of about 740,000 distinct CDR3 sequences listed, roughly 41% are singletons.

Sample: peripheral blood. The receptor was derived from an adult man with Graves' ophthalmopathy. J is TRBJ2-7 and V is TRBV11-2; D is unresolved. This chain's CDR3 is CASSAPGRTSYEQYF. The CDR3 bases are TGTGCCAGCAGTGCCCCAGGACGGACCTCCTACGAGCAGTACTTC.